This entry lists 31 T cell receptor beta chains sequenced from one sample in a study of T cell responses to AZD1222 COVID-19 vaccine. Produced via immunoSEQ multiplex PCR; TCRdb's table is partial and in-frame only. Here the sample spans around 26,000 clones, about nine tenths being singletons. The sequencing used peripheral blood, collected 28 days after the second AZD1222 dose. The receptors originated from an adult who received the AZD1222 COVID-19 vaccine.

This chain joins TRBV18 and TRBJ1-2; unclear D gene. The CDR3 is made up of 13 amino acids. Germline V gene lookup returns CDR1 KGHSH and CDR2 LQKENI. Trimming shortened V by 3 bases and J by 5 bases, and 10 bases separated the two germline ends. DNA for the CDR3: TGTGCCAGCTCACCCAAGGGTCAGTATGGCTACACCTTC. Protein product: CASSPKGQYGYTF.

This clone is a singleton in its sample. The chain has TRBV2 and TRBJ1-5; D is perhaps TRBD1 (5 bases). V was shortened by 3 bases and J by 6 bases, with 12 bases between the two germline ends. Germline CDR1 is SNHLY and CDR2 is FYNNEI. The CDR3 consists of 14 residues. CDR3 residues: CASSEGQGSQPQHF. The CDR3 region has the DNA TGTGCCAGCAGTGAGGGGCAGGGAAGTCAGCCCCAGCATTTT.

This clone was found once. This chain connects TRBV6-5 to TRBJ2-6; unclear D gene. CDR1 is MNHEY and CDR2 is SVGAGI in the germline V gene. This CDR3 has 16 residues. V was pared by 3 bases and J by 0 bases, with 9 bases between. This CDR3 reads CASSYNPLSGANVLTF. The CDR3 DNA is TGTGCCAGCAGTTATAACCCTCTCTCTGGGGCCAACGTCCTGACTTTC.

In this sample, this clone turned up a few times. The chain joins TRBV28 to TRBJ1-2; D may be TRBD1 (5 bases). There are 14 residues in the CDR3. V shed 4 bases and J shed 4 bases, with 13 bases lying between them. Germline loops: CDR1 MDHEN, CDR2 SYDVKM. As DNA, the CDR3 is TGTGCCAGCAGTTCTTTAGGGGTGGGCTATGGCTACACCTTC. Translated, it gives CASSSLGVGYGYTF.

This clone was counted between two and nine times. The V and J genes are TRBV9 and TRBJ1-1, with 8 bases that match TRBD1. With V trimmed by 4 bases and J by 0 bases, 14 bases remained unmatched. CDR1 SGDLS and CDR2 YYNGEE come from the germline V gene. The CDR3 is made up of 18 amino acids. The CDR3 here is CASSPQAGAGGMNTEAFF. CDR3 nucleotide sequence: TGTGCCAGCAGCCCCCAGGCAGGGGCAGGGGGCATGAACACTGAAGCTTTCTTT.

The chain couples TRBV12-3 or TRBV12-4 to TRBJ2-3, with unresolved D. V lost 6 bases, J lost 6 bases, and 10 bases lay in between. The CDR3 is 12 amino acids. The CDR3 reads CASRARSDTQYF. In nucleotides, the CDR3 is TGTGCCAGCAGAGCACGTAGTGATACGCAGTATTTT.

V gene TRBV3-1 (or the pseudogene TRBV3-2) combines with J gene TRBJ2-7, with 12 nucleotides matching TRBD2. The germline V gene encodes CDR1 LGHDT and CDR2 YNNKEL (reference sequence). The length of the CDR3 is 16 residues. Trimming removed 3 bases from V and 4 bases from J; junction bases left unmatched: 7. The DNA for the CDR3 is TGTGCCAGCAGCCACTTCGCCGGGACTAGCGGGTACGAGCAGTACTTC. This codes for CASSHFAGTSGYEQYF.

A few counts support this clone. V is TRBV3-1 (or the pseudogene TRBV3-2) and J is TRBJ1-2; 10 bases line up with TRBD1. CDR1 is LGHDT, CDR2 YNNKEL, per germline (reference sequence). This CDR3 contains 16 residues. Unmatched junction bases numbered 9, after V lost 2 bases and J lost 6 bases. The CDR3 DNA reads as TGTGCCAGCAGCCAACCCAGACTGACAGGGGGCGATGGCTACACCTTC. This encodes CASSQPRLTGGDGYTF.

The chain joins TRBV18 to TRBJ2-7; 12 bases agree with TRBD1. This CDR3 comprises 14 residues. Germline lookup yields CDR1 KGHSH and CDR2 LQKENI. V was pared by 6 bases and J by 4 bases, with 4 bases of the junction left unmatched. The DNA for the CDR3 is TGTGCCAGCTCTTGGGGACAGGGGGCTTACGAGCAGTACTTC. This encodes CASSWGQGAYEQYF.

This clone was found once. V is TRBV12-3 or TRBV12-4 and J is TRBJ1-1, with no clear D. The CDR3 is 13 amino acids. Trimming pared 6 bases from V and 3 bases from J, leaving 11 bases between. The CDR3 DNA reads TGTGCCAGCAGCCGCCGGCAGGACACTGAAGCTTTCTTT. Residues: CASSRRQDTEAFF.

The V gene is TRBV5-1, the J gene TRBJ1-6, with D unresolved. The V end was cut by 6 bases, the J end by 5 bases, with 15 bases between. The CDR3 totals 15 residues. Germline CDR1 and CDR2: SGHRS and YFSETQ. Here the CDR3 reads CASTHKGFDNSPLHF. The CDR3 DNA reads TGCGCCAGCACTCATAAGGGTTTCGATAATTCACCCCTCCACTTT.

The chain has TRBV19 and TRBJ1-1, with 9 bases identical to TRBD1. Germline CDR1 is LNHDA and CDR2 is SQIVND (reference sequence). V lost 3 bases to trimming and J lost 1 base; unmatched junction nucleotides: 3. The CDR3 extends over 15 amino acids. The CDR3: CASSITGQGNTEAFF. The DNA of the CDR3 is TGTGCCAGTAGTATTACGGGACAGGGGAACACTGAAGCTTTCTTT.

The chain couples TRBV6-1 to TRBJ1-3; D not certain. Germline V gene data show CDR1 as MNHNS and CDR2 as SASEGT. The CDR3 spans 16 residues. Trimming pared 2 bases from V and 0 bases from J, leaving 11 bases between. The CDR3 bases are TGTGCCAGCAGTGAACAGGCGACCGTCTCTGGAAACACCATATATTTT. Translation: CASSEQATVSGNTIYF.

Comment on this clone: A read error may produce the germline difference seen at one junction end. The rearrangement joins TRBV7-7 to TRBJ2-2; D possibly corresponds to TRBD2 (5 bases). This CDR3 spans 13 amino acids. Germline V CDR1 and CDR2: SSHAT, FNYEAQ (reference sequence). The CDR3 nucleotides read TGTGCTAGCAGCTCGGACTACACCGGGGAGCTGTTTTTT. This codes for CASSSDYTGELFF.

This chain links TRBV5-1 with TRBJ2-2; D possibly corresponds to TRBD1 (6 bases). Germline V CDR1 and CDR2: SGHRS, YFSETQ. The CDR3 loop spans 17 amino acids. The V end was cut by 0 bases, the J end by 3 bases, with 15 bases between. The CDR3 reads CASSLDPDRLDTGELFF. The DNA of the CDR3 is TGCGCCAGCAGCTTGGACCCAGACAGGCTGGACACCGGGGAGCTGTTTTTT.

The chain recombines TRBV7-4 with TRBJ1-6; D is ambiguous. V lost 5 bases and J lost 7, with 15 bases in between. The CDR3 consists of 15 residues. The germline V gene encodes CDR1 SGHVT and CDR2 SQSDAQ. CDR3 loop: CASSPSRRWNSPLHF. In DNA, the CDR3 is TGTGCCAGCAGCCCAAGTCGGCGGTGGAATTCACCCCTCCACTTT. The variable domain in full, completed from reference TRBV7-4 and TRBJ1-6, reads GAGVSQSPRYKVAKRGRDVALRCDSISGHVTLYWYRQTLGQGSEVLTYSQSDAQRDKSGRPSGRFSAERPERSVSTLKIQRTEQGDSAVYLCASSPSRRWNSPLHFGNGTRLTVT.

The gene calls are TRBV19 and TRBJ2-3, with a weak D call TRBD2 (6 bases). The CDR3 extends over 16 amino acids. The V and J ends lost 6 bases and 0 bases respectively, with 16 bases between them. Germline V lookup: CDR1 LNHDA, CDR2 SQIVND (reference sequence). The CDR3 loop is CASRKTSGESTDTQYF. CDR3 in DNA: TGTGCCAGTAGGAAAACTTCGGGGGAGAGCACAGATACGCAGTATTTT.

The gene calls are TRBV5-1 and TRBJ2-7; TRBD1 is a possible D gene (6 bases). The CDR3 is made up of 15 amino acids. CDR1 and CDR2 (germline): SGHRS, YFSETQ. Trimming took 4 bases from V and 3 from J, leaving 17 bases between them. CDR3 DNA sequence: TGCGCCAGCAGCCAGCAGCCGGGACACCTCTACGAGCAGTACTTC. It encodes CASSQQPGHLYEQYF. The variable domain in full, with the rest retrieved from reference TRBV5-1 and TRBJ2-7, is KAGVTQTPRYLIKTRGQQVTLSCSPISGHRSVSWYQQTPGQGLQFLFEYFSETQRNKGNFPGRFSGRQFSNSRSEMNVSTLELGDSALYLCASSQQPGHLYEQYFGPGTRLTVT.

This clone was picked up one time. The V call is TRBV29-1, the J call TRBJ1-2; 11 bases line up with TRBD1. V was pared by 7 bases and J by 6 bases, with 4 bases of the junction left unmatched. Germline assignment: CDR1 SQVTM and CDR2 ANQGSEA. This CDR3 is 12 amino acids long. In DNA form, the CDR3 reads TGCAGCGGGGGACAGGGGGAGGATGGCTACACCTTC. Translated, it gives CSGGQGEDGYTF.

The genes are TRBV4-2 and TRBJ2-2, with 9 bases lining up with TRBD1. CDR3 length: 16 amino acids. J lost 6 bases, V lost 3 bases, and 8 bases had no gene match. Germline assignment: CDR1 LGHNA and CDR2 YNFKEQ. The CDR3 is CASSHDSDRGPGELFF. DNA for the CDR3: TGTGCCAGCAGCCACGACTCGGACAGGGGTCCCGGGGAGCTGTTTTTT.

The gene calls are TRBV5-6 and TRBJ2-7, with 10 bases fitting TRBD1. V dropped 6 bases and J dropped 4; count of bases not matched to a gene: 7. Germline CDR1 and CDR2: SGHDT and YYEEEE. The CDR3 totals 14 residues. CDR3 protein: CASTKTGQGYEQYF. The DNA of the CDR3 is TGTGCCAGCACCAAAACGGGACAGGGGTACGAGCAGTACTTC.

The chain employs TRBV5-1 and TRBJ1-1; D remains unclear. The CDR3 loop spans 12 amino acids. The germline V gene has CDR1 SGHRS and CDR2 YFSETQ. The V gene lost 3 bases and the J gene lost 0 bases, with 3 bases spanning the gap. CDR3 sequence: CASSWMNTEAFF. The CDR3 nucleotides read TGCGCCAGCAGCTGGATGAACACTGAAGCTTTCTTT.

The chain carries TRBV7-2 and TRBJ2-2; D tentatively reads TRBD1 or TRBD2 (6 bases each). Per germline, CDR1 SGHTA and CDR2 FQGNSA. This CDR3 region has 15 residues. V was shortened by 1 base and J by 7 bases, with 13 bases between the two germline ends. CDR3 in DNA: TGTGCCAGCAGCTTAGAGGGGGGCCGCTTCGGGGAGCTGTTTTTT. Translation gives CASSLEGGRFGELFF. The full variable domain, rest sourced from reference TRBV7-2 and TRBJ2-2, is GAGVSQSPSNKVTEKGKDVELRCDPISGHTALYWYRQSLGQGLEFLIYFQGNSAPDKSGLPSDRFSAERTGGSVSTLTIQRTQQEDSAVYLCASSLEGGRFGELFFGEGSRLTVL.

The V gene is TRBV12-5, the J gene TRBJ2-2; the D is unclear. This CDR3 is 14 amino acids long. V lost 1 base and J 2 bases, leaving 5 bases between the germline ends. Germline V CDR1 and CDR2: LGHNT, FRNRAP. The DNA of the CDR3 is TGTGCTAGTGGTTTGGGCCTCAACACCGGGGAGCTGTTTTTT. It yields the protein CASGLGLNTGELFF.

This chain uses TRBV2 with TRBJ1-2, with a tentative D call TRBD1 (6 bases). The CDR3 has 15 amino acids. Deletions cut 6 bases from V and 4 bases from J, with 18 bases between. Germline CDR1 SNHLY, CDR2 FYNNEI. The CDR3 sequence is CASSFSSDRRYGYTF. The CDR3 DNA reads as TGTGCCAGCAGCTTCAGCTCCGACAGGCGCTATGGCTACACCTTC.

The J gene is TRBJ2-1, the V gene TRBV9; 9 nucleotides match TRBD2. The CDR3 totals 16 residues. J lost 6 bases, V lost 4 bases, and 11 bases had no gene match. CDR1 and CDR2 from the germline V gene are SGDLS and YYNGEE. The CDR3 sequence is CASSPPPSGVFNEQFF. CDR3 in DNA: TGTGCCAGCAGCCCGCCCCCTAGCGGGGTTTTCAATGAGCAGTTCTTC.

J is TRBJ2-3 and V is TRBV5-1, with D perhaps TRBD2 (6 bases). The length of the CDR3 is 16 residues. CDR1 is SGHRS, CDR2 YFSETQ, per germline. Trimming cost V 1 base and J 0 bases, with 12 bases left between them. Here the CDR3 reads CASSLNAGISTDTQYF. The CDR3 nucleotides are TGCGCCAGCAGCTTGAATGCGGGAATTAGCACAGATACGCAGTATTTT.

J is TRBJ2-3 and V is TRBV10-3, with 7 bases fitting TRBD1. CDR1 is ENHRY, CDR2 SYGVKD, per germline. This CDR3 comprises 15 residues. The trim removed 6 bases at V and 2 bases at J, leaving 8 bases unmatched. The CDR3 reads CAIRDRISDTDTQYF. CDR3 nucleotide sequence: TGTGCCATCAGGGACAGGATCTCAGACACAGATACGCAGTATTTT.

The gene calls are TRBV5-4 and TRBJ2-1; a possible D gene is TRBD1 (5 bases). Trimming cost V 0 bases and J 6 bases, with 7 bases left between them. CDR1 and CDR2 from the germline V gene are SGHNT and YYREEE (reference sequence). The CDR3 covers 13 residues. In nucleotides, the CDR3 is TGTGCCAGCAGCTTGGCAGGGATCAATGAGCAGTTCTTC. It specifies CASSLAGINEQFF.

This clone came up a few times. The chain joins TRBV10-2 to TRBJ1-3; 7 bases are a match to TRBD1. The CDR3 loop spans 14 amino acids. With V trimmed by 5 bases and J by 4 bases, 5 bases remained unmatched. Germline CDR1 WSHSY, CDR2 SAAADI. The CDR3 spells CASSKGAEGNTIYF. CDR3 nucleotide sequence: TGCGCCAGCAGTAAGGGGGCGGAAGGAAACACCATATATTTT.

This clone was seen only once. The chain uses TRBV6-5 and TRBJ1-1; D not certain. CDR3 length: 15 amino acids. V lost 7 bases and J 5 bases, leaving 20 bases between the germline ends. Germline CDR1 MNHEY, CDR2 SVGAGI. The CDR3 nucleotides are TGTGCCAGCACCAATAATGGGGTGGGGTGGACTGAAGCTTTCTTT. As protein: CASTNNGVGWTEAFF.